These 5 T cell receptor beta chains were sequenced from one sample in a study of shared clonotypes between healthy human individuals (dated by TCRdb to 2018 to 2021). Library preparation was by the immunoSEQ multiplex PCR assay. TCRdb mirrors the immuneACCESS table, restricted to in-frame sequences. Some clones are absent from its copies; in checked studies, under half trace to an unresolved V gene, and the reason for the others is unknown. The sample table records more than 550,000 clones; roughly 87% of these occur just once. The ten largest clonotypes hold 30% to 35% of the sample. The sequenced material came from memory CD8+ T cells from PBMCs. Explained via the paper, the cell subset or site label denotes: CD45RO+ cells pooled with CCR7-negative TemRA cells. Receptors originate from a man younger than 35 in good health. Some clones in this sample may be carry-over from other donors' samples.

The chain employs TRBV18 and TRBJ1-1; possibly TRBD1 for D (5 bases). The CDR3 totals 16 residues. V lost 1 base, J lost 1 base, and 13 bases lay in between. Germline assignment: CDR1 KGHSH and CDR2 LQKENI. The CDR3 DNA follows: TGTGCCAGCTCACCACGTCAGGGTCTGAAGAACACTGAAGCTTTCTTT. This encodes CASSPRQGLKNTEAFF. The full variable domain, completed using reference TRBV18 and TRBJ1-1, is NAGVMQNPRHLVRRRGQEARLRCSPMKGHSHVYWYRQLPEEGLKFMVYLQKENIIDESGMPKERFSAEFPKEGPSILRIQQVVRGDSAAYFCASSPRQGLKNTEAFFGQGTRLTVV.

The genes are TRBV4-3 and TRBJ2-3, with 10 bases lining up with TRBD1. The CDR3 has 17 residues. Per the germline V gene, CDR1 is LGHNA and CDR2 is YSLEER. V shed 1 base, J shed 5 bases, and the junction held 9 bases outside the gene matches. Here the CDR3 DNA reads TGCGCCAGCAGCCAAGGCCGGACAGGGGGATTGGTAGATACGCAGTATTTT. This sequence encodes CASSQGRTGGLVDTQYF.

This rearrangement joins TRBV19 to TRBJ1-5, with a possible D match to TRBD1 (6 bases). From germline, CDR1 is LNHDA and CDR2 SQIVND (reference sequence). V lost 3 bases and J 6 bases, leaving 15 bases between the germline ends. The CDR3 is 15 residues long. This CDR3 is CASSIWEGDGQPQHF. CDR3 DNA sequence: TGTGCCAGTAGTATTTGGGAGGGGGACGGTCAGCCCCAGCATTTT.

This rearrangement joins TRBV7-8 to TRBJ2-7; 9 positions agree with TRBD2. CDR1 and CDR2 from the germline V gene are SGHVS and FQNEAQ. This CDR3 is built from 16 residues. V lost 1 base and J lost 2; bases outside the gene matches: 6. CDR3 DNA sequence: TGTGCCAGCAGCTTAGTGCGGGCGGGAGGGACCTACGAGCAGTACTTC. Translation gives CASSLVRAGGTYEQYF.

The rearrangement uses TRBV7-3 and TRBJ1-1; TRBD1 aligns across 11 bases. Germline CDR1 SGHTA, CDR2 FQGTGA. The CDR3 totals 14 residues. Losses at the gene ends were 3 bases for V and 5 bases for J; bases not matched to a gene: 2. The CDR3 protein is CASSFGQGATEAFF. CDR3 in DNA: TGTGCCAGCAGCTTCGGACAGGGGGCAACTGAAGCTTTCTTT.